Shown below are 21 T cell receptor beta chains from a single sample sequenced in a study of human T cells and chemical hapten exposure. As to time point: patch test 1, 2 weeks after DPC sensitization. Regarding treatment: therapeutic diphenylcyclopropenone sensitization with weekly scalp DPC. TCRdb reprocessed the RACE reads with MiXCR, giving one entry per CDR3 protein. The data show about 99,000 distinct CDR3 sequences, roughly 12% seen once. This sample comprised whole blood, obtained in connection with sensitization to the hapten diphenylcyclopropenone (DPC). The receptors were sampled from a woman aged 40-49 years with alopecia areata. Some clones in this sample may be carry-over from other donors' samples.

V is TRBV12-3 or TRBV12-4 and J is TRBJ2-3; tentatively, D is TRBD1 or TRBD2 (5 bases each). The CDR3 has 15 residues. V dropped 3 bases and J dropped 0 bases, with 10 bases sitting between them. CDR3 bases: TGTGCCAGCAGTTTTCAGGGACGTAGCACAGATACGCAGTATTTT. It is translated as CASSFQGRSTDTQYF.

The chain uses TRBV27 and TRBJ2-1; D not certain. CDR1 and CDR2 (germline): MNHEY, SMNVEV (reference sequence). V lost 2 bases and J lost 1, with 6 bases in between. This CDR3 comprises 14 residues. CDR3 region: CASSLTESYNEQFF. CDR3 sequence (DNA): TGTGCCAGCAGTTTAACAGAATCCTACAATGAGCAGTTCTTC.

A few counts support this clonotype. The V call is TRBV12-3 or TRBV12-4, the J call TRBJ2-5; perhaps D is TRBD1 or TRBD2 (5 bases each). V was shortened by 5 bases and J by 5 bases, with 15 bases between the two germline ends. The CDR3 has 14 residues. The CDR3 is CASSPGRGAETQYF. DNA for the CDR3: TGTGCCAGCAGTCCCGGTCGGGGCGCCGAGACCCAGTACTTC.

This rearrangement joins TRBV7-9 to TRBJ2-7; tentative D call: TRBD1 (6 bases). Germline CDR1 reads SEHNR; CDR2 reads FQNEAQ (reference sequence). Trimming cost V 5 bases and J 5 bases, with 19 bases left between them. CDR3 length: 15 residues. CDR3 sequence reads: CASSPRDISRDEQYF. CDR3 nucleotides: TGTGCCAGCAGCCCCCGGGACATATCACGGGACGAGCAGTACTTC. The full variable domain, rest sourced from reference TRBV7-9 and TRBJ2-7, is DTGVSQNPRHKITKRGQNVTFRCDPISEHNRLYWYRQTLGQGPEFLTYFQNEAQLEKSRLLSDRFSAERPKGSFSTLEIQRTEQGDSAMYLCASSPRDISRDEQYFGPGTRLTVT.

This clonotype was seen only a few times. The chain combines TRBV5-4 with TRBJ2-7; 8 bases are shared with TRBD2. Germline lookup yields CDR1 SGHNT and CDR2 YYREEE (reference sequence). The CDR3 covers 18 residues. V lost 0 bases, J lost 2 bases, and 13 bases stayed unmatched. CDR3 bases: TGTGCCAGCAGCTTGGCCCCCCGGACTAGCAAAGTCCCCTACGAGCAGTACTTC. Translated: CASSLAPRTSKVPYEQYF.

The chain employs TRBV12-3 or TRBV12-4 and TRBJ1-1; 10 nucleotides align to TRBD1. The CDR3 runs 16 residues. The V segment lost 8 bases and the J segment 3 bases; nucleotides outside the gene matches: 12. The CDR3 reads CASPTPWTGGDTEAFF. The CDR3 nucleotides are TGTGCCAGCCCCACGCCCTGGACAGGGGGGGACACTGAAGCTTTCTTT.

The chain recombines TRBV20-1 with TRBJ1-1; possibly TRBD1 for D (6 bases). The CDR3 spans 19 residues. Trimming took 4 bases from V and 4 from J, leaving 31 bases between them. Germline V gene data show CDR1 as DFQATT and CDR2 as SNEGSKA (reference sequence). CDR3 region: CSAKVAGEGDYTRSTEAFF. In DNA form, the CDR3 reads TGCAGTGCTAAGGTGGCAGGAGAGGGGGACTACACTAGAAGCACTGAAGCTTTCTTT.

J is TRBJ1-4 and V is TRBV28, with D unclear. Trimming pared 8 bases from V and 7 bases from J, leaving 17 bases between. The CDR3 has 14 amino acids. The germline gives CDR1 MDHEN, CDR2 SYDVKM. CDR3 region: CASLRSLEGEKLFF. CDR3 nucleotide sequence: TGTGCCAGCCTCAGGTCTCTGGAGGGTGAAAAACTGTTTTTT.

The chain couples TRBV27 to TRBJ2-5; a weak D match, TRBD2 (6 bases). V was cut by 5 bases and J by 1 base, with 20 bases left in between. This CDR3 contains 17 residues. Germline assignment: CDR1 MNHEY and CDR2 SMNVEV (reference sequence). The CDR3 reads CASSPNILARAQETQYF. CDR3 sequence (DNA): TGTGCCAGCAGTCCCAATATTCTAGCGAGGGCCCAAGAGACCCAGTACTTC.

This sequence joins TRBV14 and TRBJ2-3; D not certain. V was cut by 4 bases and J by 2 bases, with 4 bases left in between. This CDR3 region has 12 residues. Germline assignment: CDR1 SGHDN and CDR2 FVKESK. The CDR3 DNA reads TGTGCCAGCAGCCGATACACAGATACGCAGTATTTT. Translation: CASSRYTDTQYF. Drawing the rest from reference TRBV14 and TRBJ2-3, the complete variable domain is EAGVTQFPSHSVIEKGQTVTLRCDPISGHDNLYWYRRVMGKEIKFLLHFVKESKQDESGMPNNRFLAERTGGTYSTLKVQPAELEDSGVYFCASSRYTDTQYFGPGTRLTVL.

J is TRBJ2-7 and V is TRBV20-1, with 9 bases aligning to TRBD2. This CDR3 is 17 amino acids long. The germline V gene encodes CDR1 DFQATT and CDR2 SNEGSKA (reference sequence). Losses at the gene ends were 0 bases for V and 3 bases for J; bases not matched to a gene: 12. The CDR3 bases are TGCAGTGCTAGAGATGTGGGGGTAGCGGGAGTAGTCTACGAGCAGTACTTC. Protein: CSARDVGVAGVVYEQYF.

This chain uses TRBV29-1 with TRBJ2-7; 7 nucleotides agree with TRBD2. Per germline, CDR1 SQVTM and CDR2 ANQGSEA. The CDR3 totals 13 residues. The junction had 3 bases not matched to a gene; V was cut back by 4 bases and J by 0 bases. The CDR3 is CSVARGFSYEQYF. The DNA of the CDR3 is TGCAGCGTTGCGCGGGGGTTCTCCTACGAGCAGTACTTC.

This chain connects TRBV7-2 to TRBJ2-3; 9 nucleotides match TRBD2. Germline CDR1 is SGHTA and CDR2 is FQGNSA. J lost 6 bases, V lost 5 bases, and 6 bases had no gene match. The CDR3 has 14 residues. The CDR3 DNA reads as TGTGCCAGCAGCCCGAGCGGGAGGTGGGATACGCAGTATTTT. This encodes CASSPSGRWDTQYF.

This clonotype showed up many times. V is TRBV12-3 or TRBV12-4 and J is TRBJ1-5; a weak D match, TRBD1 (6 bases). The V gene lost 5 bases and the J gene lost 1 base, with 21 bases spanning the gap. The length of the CDR3 is 18 residues. CDR3 in amino acids: CASSRRGRGLVSNQPQHF. CDR3 sequence (DNA): TGTGCCAGCAGTAGGAGAGGCAGGGGTTTGGTCAGCAATCAGCCCCAGCATTTT.

This clonotype was seen more than once but under ten times. The chain recombines TRBV7-2 with TRBJ2-5; D gene unclear. The CDR3 sequence is 13 residues long. Trimming removed 1 base at V and 5 bases at J, with 8 bases between. The V gene's germline CDR1 is SGHTA and CDR2 FQGNSA. The CDR3 DNA sequence: TGTGCCAGCAGCTTAGGATTTGGGGAGACCCAGTACTTC. Translating it yields CASSLGFGETQYF.

This clonotype came up a few times. The gene calls are TRBV5-1 and TRBJ2-2; the match to TRBD2 covers 13 bases. The V segment lost 3 bases and the J segment 0 bases; nucleotides outside the gene matches: 5. The CDR3 totals 18 residues. The germline V gene encodes CDR1 SGHRS and CDR2 YFSETQ. The CDR3 nucleotides are TGCGCCAGCAGCTCCGGGACTAGCGGGACCGCGAACACCGGGGAGCTGTTTTTT. Encoded protein: CASSSGTSGTANTGELFF.

The chain combines TRBV10-3 with TRBJ1-5, with 9 bases fitting TRBD1. This CDR3 has 15 residues. The trim removed 10 bases at V and 4 bases at J, leaving 11 bases unmatched. Germline lookup yields CDR1 ENHRY and CDR2 SYGVKD. The DNA of the CDR3 is TGTGCCACGGCGTCTCCGGGACAGGGTAATCAGCCCCAGCATTTT. It translates to CATASPGQGNQPQHF.

This clonotype was seen a few times. The J gene is TRBJ2-1, the V gene TRBV7-9; perhaps TRBD2 as D (5 bases). V lost 5 bases and J 0 bases, leaving 17 bases between the germline ends. The length of the CDR3 is 17 residues. Germline V gene data show CDR1 as SEHNR and CDR2 as FQNEAQ (reference sequence). CDR3 amino acids: CASSTIALLSSYNEQFF. Here the CDR3 DNA reads TGTGCCAGCAGCACGATAGCGTTACTAAGCTCCTACAATGAGCAGTTCTTC.

This clonotype occurred many times. The chain joins TRBV7-2 to TRBJ2-1; 8 positions agree with TRBD2. The CDR3 has 15 residues. The ends lost 0 bases at V and 4 bases at J; junction bases unmatched: 2. CDR1 and CDR2 (germline): SGHTA, FQGNSA. The chain's CDR3 is CASSLARGRYNEQFF. CDR3 nucleotides: TGTGCCAGCAGCTTAGCGCGCGGGAGGTACAATGAGCAGTTCTTC.

The V and J genes are TRBV6-5 and TRBJ2-6; 7 nucleotides agree with TRBD2. Germline assignment: CDR1 MNHEY and CDR2 SVGAGI. The V and J ends lost 6 bases and 4 bases, in that order; junction bases with no gene match: 12. The CDR3 is 17 residues long. The CDR3 spells CASRSLAVLSGANVLTF. Here the CDR3 DNA reads TGTGCCAGCAGATCCCTAGCGGTGCTGTCGGGGGCCAACGTCCTGACTTTC.

This clonotype has at least ten counts. V and J are TRBV12-3 or TRBV12-4 and TRBJ1-3; D remains ambiguous. The CDR3 extends over 14 amino acids. Deletions cut 2 bases from V and 2 bases from J, with 7 bases between. CDR3 sequence: CASSLQRAGNTIYF. The CDR3 nucleotides are TGTGCCAGCAGTTTACAGAGGGCTGGAAACACCATATATTTT.